This TCR beta chain was profiled in a study of T-cell memory formation after mild COVID-19. Study-level points and caveats: Cross-reactive memory seemingly joined, as some responding clones were found in pre-infection memory. Confirmation of SARS-CoV-2 specificity was lacking for second-wave clones peaking day 37. Clones shrinking between day 15 and 85 showed a balanced CD4/CD8 split, and those that grew later tilted toward CD4+.

Concerning this clonotype itself: As yet, its antigen is unknown.

It was 5'RACE with constant-segment primers that produced the TCR alpha and TCR beta cDNA libraries, which carried sample barcodes and UMIs. TCRdb itself ran the 5' RACE reads through MiXCR, one entry per CDR3 protein. The table has about 90,000 distinct CDR3 sequences, around 15% seen once. V was trimmed by 2 bases and J by 4 bases, leaving 8 bases between them. The CDR3 totals 13 residues. Germline V CDR1 and CDR2: MNHEY, SVGAGI. The sample consisted of PBMCs or a T cell subset sorted from them (not recorded which). The clonotype was recovered from a man younger than 30 who had mild COVID-19 (a few samples of this study predate the infection). Cell type and time point are not known. The chain is built from TRBV6-5 and TRBJ2-5; D not resolved. The CDR3 DNA reads TGTGCCAGCAGTTACAGTGGGCCAGAGACCCAGTACTTC. It yields the protein CASSYSGPETQYF.